Presented here are 28 T cell receptor beta chains from one specimen sequenced in a study of blood T cell repertoires in COVID-19. Generated by immunoSEQ multiplex PCR, the TCRdb table keeps only in-frame clones and is missing some. Altogether about 360,000 clones are present, about 87% being singletons, with the ten largest covering less than 3.5%. Sequenced input: peripheral blood. These receptors all stem from a human donor in a cohort sampled during active COVID-19.

The chain uses TRBV5-4 and TRBJ2-7; 12 bases are shared with TRBD2. CDR1 is SGHNT and CDR2 is YYREEE in the germline V gene (reference sequence). The CDR3 is 18 residues long. J lost 3 bases, V lost 0 bases, and 10 bases had no gene match. The CDR3 loop is CASSLELAGGLRGYEQYF. In DNA form, the CDR3 reads TGTGCCAGCAGCTTGGAACTAGCGGGGGGTTTGCGGGGCTACGAGCAGTACTTC.

This rearrangement joins TRBV19 to TRBJ1-1, with 8 bases matching TRBD1. Germline V gene sequence: CDR1 LNHDA, CDR2 SQIVND (reference sequence). The ends lost 2 bases at V and 1 base at J; junction bases unmatched: 9. The CDR3 contains 17 residues. CDR3 DNA: TGTGCCAGTAGTATAATCGGGAGAGGACAGGGGAACACTGAAGCTTTCTTT. Protein sequence: CASSIIGRGQGNTEAFF.

J is TRBJ1-6 and V is TRBV27; D is perhaps TRBD1 (5 bases). Trimming took 0 bases from V and 4 from J, leaving 7 bases between them. The germline V gene encodes CDR1 MNHEY and CDR2 SMNVEV (reference sequence). The CDR3 spans 15 residues. The CDR3 is CASSLSGVYNSPLHF. CDR3 sequence (DNA): TGTGCCAGCAGTTTATCAGGGGTTTATAATTCACCCCTCCACTTT.

This rearrangement joins TRBV7-9 to TRBJ2-7, with TRBD1 matching 10 bases. V was clipped by 5 bases and J by 3 bases; unmatched bases: 4. The CDR3 has 14 residues. Looked up from germline, CDR1 is SEHNR and CDR2 is FQNEAQ (reference sequence). Here the CDR3 reads CASSPGTGVYEQYF. The CDR3 DNA follows: TGTGCCAGCAGCCCCGGGACAGGGGTCTACGAGCAGTACTTC.

The J gene is TRBJ1-4, the V gene TRBV5-6, with D uncertain. The CDR3 spans 12 residues. Trimming left V 6 bases short and J 8 bases short, with 11 bases between. Looked up from germline, CDR1 is SGHDT and CDR2 is YYEEEE. The CDR3 DNA reads as TGTGCCAGCAAGGCCGAGGGAGAAAAACTGTTTTTT. This translates into CASKAEGEKLFF.

V is TRBV7-3 and J is TRBJ2-1, with TRBD2 matching over 9 bases. The CDR3 has 14 amino acids. Trimming at V came to 5 bases and at J to 7 bases, leaving 6 bases not matched to a gene. CDR1 is SGHTA and CDR2 is FQGTGA in the germline V gene. The CDR3 protein is CASSRGGDENEQFF. The CDR3 nucleotides are TGTGCCAGCAGCCGCGGGGGGGACGAGAATGAGCAGTTCTTC. Filled out from reference TRBV7-3 and TRBJ2-1, the complete variable domain reads GAGVSQTPSNKVTEKGKYVELRCDPISGHTALYWYRQSLGQGPEFLIYFQGTGAADDSGLPNDRFFAVRPEGSVSTLKIQRTERGDSAVYLCASSRGGDENEQFFGPGTRLTVL.

The chain has TRBV19 and TRBJ2-1, with 13 bases identical to TRBD2. There are 17 residues in the CDR3. Trimming took 1 base from V and 5 from J; bases not matched to a gene: 5. Germline V lookup: CDR1 LNHDA, CDR2 SQIVND (reference sequence). CDR3 amino acids: CASSIAPGLAGNNEQFF. The CDR3 region has the DNA TGTGCCAGTAGTATAGCCCCGGGACTAGCGGGGAACAATGAGCAGTTCTTC.

The chain has TRBV6-5 and TRBJ1-3; TRBD1 agrees at 7 bases. CDR1 and CDR2 (germline): MNHEY, SVGAGI. This CDR3 contains 14 residues. Germline trimming cut 5 bases from V and 6 bases from J; bases unmatched to any gene: 7. In nucleotides, the CDR3 is TGTGCCAGCAGTAGGACAGGAAATAAAAACACCATATATTTT. This encodes CASSRTGNKNTIYF.

The chain links TRBV7-3 to TRBJ1-1; TRBD1 matches at 9 bases. CDR1 and CDR2 from the germline V gene are SGHTA and FQGTGA. CDR3 length: 15 residues. Trimming took 0 bases from V and 5 from J; bases not matched to a gene: 4. CDR3 region: CASSLTGDRGTEAFF. CDR3 sequence (DNA): TGTGCCAGCAGCTTAACCGGAGACAGGGGGACTGAAGCTTTCTTT.

The genes are TRBV18 and TRBJ1-6; unclear D gene. V lost 3 bases and J 0 bases, leaving 6 bases between the germline ends. The CDR3 sequence is 15 residues long. The V gene's germline CDR1 is KGHSH and CDR2 LQKENI. The CDR3 DNA sequence: TGTGCCAGCTCACCGGGGAGCTCCTATAATTCACCCCTCCACTTT. It codes for CASSPGSSYNSPLHF.

The chain couples TRBV18 to TRBJ2-6, with a tentative D call TRBD2 (5 bases). This CDR3 has 16 amino acids. Between the trimmed V and J ends, which lost 2 bases and 0 bases, there was a span of 8 bases. Germline CDR1 KGHSH, CDR2 LQKENI. In DNA form, the CDR3 reads TGTGCCAGCTCACCAGGCGGGTTCTCTGGGGCCAACGTCCTGACTTTC. Translated: CASSPGGFSGANVLTF.

V gene TRBV3-1 (or the pseudogene TRBV3-2) combines with J gene TRBJ2-1; 10 nucleotides match TRBD1. CDR1 is LGHDT, CDR2 YNNKEL, per germline (reference sequence). Trimming cost V 0 bases and J 6 bases; bases outside gene matches: 5. The CDR3 has 16 residues. The CDR3 DNA reads as TGTGCCAGCAGCCAAGAGGGACAGGGGTTCACCAATGAGCAGTTCTTC. It is translated as CASSQEGQGFTNEQFF.

The V call is TRBV5-4, the J call TRBJ2-7; TRBD2 matches at 9 bases. The CDR3 contains 13 residues. Germline CDR1 SGHNT, CDR2 YYREEE (reference sequence). V was pared by 4 bases and J by 7 bases, with 6 bases of the junction left unmatched. This CDR3 is CASSLAGRGEQYF. DNA for the CDR3: TGTGCCAGCAGCCTAGCGGGACGGGGGGAGCAGTACTTC.

The chain couples TRBV11-3 to TRBJ2-1; 8 bases fit TRBD1. This CDR3 is built from 16 residues. Germline V gene data show CDR1 as SGHNT and CDR2 as YENEEA. Trimming cost V 5 bases and J 7 bases; bases outside gene matches: 13. CDR3 nucleotide sequence: TGTGCCAGCAGCCCCGAGGACAGGGTAGGCCCTAATGAGCAGTTCTTC. Translation: CASSPEDRVGPNEQFF.

The chain is built from TRBV9 and TRBJ2-3, with D perhaps TRBD2 (6 bases). This CDR3 region has 12 residues. Per germline, CDR1 SGDLS and CDR2 YYNGEE. Trimming cost V 1 base and J 6 bases, with 6 bases left between them. CDR3 nucleotides: TGTGCCAGCAGCGTAAGCGGGGATACGCAGTATTTT. Its translation is CASSVSGDTQYF. Based on the CDR3 plus reference TRBV9 and TRBJ2-3, the full variable domain is DSGVTQTPKHLITATGQRVTLRCSPRSGDLSVYWYQQSLDQGLQFLIQYYNGEERAKGNILERFSAQQFPDLHSELNLSSLELGDSALYFCASSVSGDTQYFGPGTRLTVL.

The rearrangement joins TRBV4-1 to TRBJ1-2; TRBD1 might be the D (6 bases). This CDR3 region has 17 residues. Germline lookup yields CDR1 MGHRA and CDR2 YSYEKL. Deletions cut 0 bases from V and 5 bases from J, with 19 bases between. The DNA for the CDR3 is TGCGCCAGCAGCCAAGAGTCCCACGGGGGGCGGGATTATGGCTACACCTTC. This codes for CASSQESHGGRDYGYTF.

V gene TRBV6-5 combines with J gene TRBJ2-7; tentatively, D is TRBD2 (6 bases). Trimming took off 6 bases at V and 7 bases at J, with 16 bases between the two ends. The CDR3 sequence is 13 residues long. Germline V gives CDR1 MNHEY, CDR2 SVGAGI. The CDR3 reads CASRPSAGEEQYF. The CDR3 region has the DNA TGTGCCAGCAGACCTAGCGCTGGAGAGGAGCAGTACTTC.

This chain joins TRBV18 and TRBJ2-1, with 9 bases fitting TRBD2. This CDR3 comprises 17 residues. Per germline, CDR1 KGHSH and CDR2 LQKENI. V gave up 3 bases and J gave up 6 bases; unmatched junction bases: 12. This chain's CDR3 is CASSPSPRAGGFNEQFF. CDR3 nucleotide sequence: TGTGCCAGCTCACCTTCACCGAGGGCGGGGGGGTTCAATGAGCAGTTCTTC.

The chain combines TRBV7-8 with TRBJ2-4, with 10 bases identical to TRBD1. Losses at the gene ends were 5 bases for V and 9 bases for J; bases not matched to a gene: 10. Germline CDR1 reads SGHVS; CDR2 reads FQNEAQ. CDR3 length: 15 residues. CDR3 coding DNA: TGTGCCAGCAGCCCCGCGCGGACAGGGGGGGCCATTCAGTACTTC. It encodes CASSPARTGGAIQYF.

The gene calls are TRBV27 and TRBJ2-5; 7 bases match TRBD1. V lost 6 bases and J lost 2; bases outside the gene matches: 3. The CDR3 has 13 residues. The germline gives CDR1 MNHEY, CDR2 SMNVEV (reference sequence). CDR3 sequence (DNA): TGTGCCAGCAGCCCGGGACAGCAAGAGACCCAGTACTTC. Its translation: CASSPGQQETQYF.

The chain links TRBV5-1 to TRBJ2-7; TRBD1 matches at 10 bases. The CDR3 has 16 amino acids. Germline CDR1 reads SGHRS; CDR2 reads YFSETQ. V was clipped by 4 bases and J by 3 bases; unmatched bases: 10. CDR3 in DNA: TGCGCCAGCAGCCCCTTCCCCGGGACAGGGGTCTACGAGCAGTACTTC. It translates to CASSPFPGTGVYEQYF.

This clone was counted a single time. The CDR3 here is CASSQEMGAMSYEQYF. CDR3 sequence (DNA): TGTGCCAGCAGCCAAGAAATGGGGGCAATGTCCTACGAGCAGTACTTC. The genes are TRBV3-1 (or the pseudogene TRBV3-2) and TRBJ2-7, with a possible D match to TRBD1 (6 bases). CDR1 and CDR2 (germline): LGHDT, YNNKEL (reference sequence). This CDR3 has 16 residues. V was clipped by 0 bases and J by 1 base, with 13 bases between them.

The chain combines TRBV12-3 or TRBV12-4 with TRBJ2-2, with D unclear. V was shortened by 5 bases and J by 7 bases, with 2 bases between the two germline ends. The CDR3 sequence is 10 residues long. The DNA of the CDR3 is TGTGCCAGCAGTCTCGGGGAGCTGTTTTTT. It codes for CASSLGELFF.

This clone was counted a few times. This chain uses TRBV5-4 with TRBJ2-3, with 10 bases matching TRBD1. Trimming at V came to 4 bases and at J to 4 bases, leaving 9 bases not matched to a gene. The CDR3 is 16 residues long. CDR1 is SGHNT and CDR2 is YYREEE in the germline V gene (reference sequence). CDR3 DNA sequence: TGTGCCAGCAGCCCGCCGGACAGGGGGTACGCAGATACGCAGTATTTT. It specifies CASSPPDRGYADTQYF.

J is TRBJ2-3 and V is TRBV7-8; 7 bases are shared with TRBD2. The CDR3 is made up of 14 amino acids. Trimming at V came to 4 bases and at J to 2 bases, leaving 3 bases not matched to a gene. From germline, CDR1 is SGHVS and CDR2 FQNEAQ. CDR3 bases: TGTGCCAGCAGCTCTAGCGGACCCACAGATACGCAGTATTTT. Translation gives CASSSSGPTDTQYF.

The chain has TRBV5-1 and TRBJ2-2; 8 bases align to TRBD1. CDR3 length: 14 residues. V was pared by 4 bases and J by 5 bases, with 4 bases of the junction left unmatched. The germline V gene encodes CDR1 SGHRS and CDR2 YFSETQ. The CDR3 nucleotides are TGCGCCAGCAGCCAGGGGGCTTCTACCGGGGAGCTGTTTTTT. Its protein product is CASSQGASTGELFF.

The V gene is TRBV6-6, the J gene TRBJ2-7; 7 bases align to TRBD2. Germline CDR1 and CDR2: MNHNY and SVGAGI (reference sequence). J gave up 3 bases and V 8 bases, and 7 bases lay outside the gene matches. The CDR3 is 13 residues long. The CDR3 DNA reads as TGTGCCAGCGGAAAGGGGACTAACTACGAGCAGTACTTC. Residues: CASGKGTNYEQYF.

The chain joins TRBV2 to TRBJ2-7; D might be TRBD1 (5 bases). CDR3 length equals 12 residues. Trimming removed 5 bases from V and 6 bases from J, with 11 bases in between. Germline V gives CDR1 SNHLY, CDR2 FYNNEI. The CDR3 here is CASSFTGPEQYF. In DNA form, the CDR3 reads TGTGCCAGCAGTTTTACAGGTCCCGAGCAGTACTTC. Complete variable domain (other parts from reference TRBV2 and TRBJ2-7): EPEVTQTPSHQVTQMGQEVILRCVPISNHLYFYWYRQILGQKVEFLVSFYNNEISEKSEIFDDQFSVERPDGSNFTLKIRSTKLEDSAMYFCASSFTGPEQYFGPGTRLTVT.